What follows are 25 T cell receptor beta chains derived from one specimen sequenced in a study of memory CD4+ T cells and cytomegalovirus serostatus. Single viable CD3+CD4+CD8-CD45RO+ cells were sorted as the memory CD4+ T cells. The assay was immunoSEQ multiplex PCR, and TCRdb's table has in-frame clones only and misses some. The table shows about 38,000 clones, with roughly 85% occurring only once. Sequencing input: memory CD4+ T cells from blood. These receptors were taken from an adult in good health and CMV-seropositive.

The chain links TRBV7-7 to TRBJ1-5; D uncertain. The CDR3 runs to 9 residues. From germline, CDR1 is SSHAT and CDR2 FNYEAQ (reference sequence). In DNA form, the CDR3 reads TGTCCGACTCCTCAGCCCCAGCATTTT. Its protein is CPTPQPQHF.

The rearrangement uses TRBV5-6 and TRBJ2-7; D may be TRBD1 (5 bases). Per germline, CDR1 SGHDT and CDR2 YYEEEE. This CDR3 is built from 17 residues. The ends were cut back, 0 bases at V and 2 bases at J, with 18 bases in the middle. CDR3 sequence: CASSLGQGGRAPYEQYF. DNA for the CDR3: TGTGCCAGCAGCTTGGGTCAAGGTGGCAGGGCCCCCTACGAGCAGTACTTC.

The chain couples TRBV29-1 to TRBJ1-4; D call uncertain. V dropped 4 bases and J dropped 7 bases, with 10 bases sitting between them. CDR1 is SQVTM, CDR2 ANQGSEA, per germline. This CDR3 is built from 12 residues. CDR3 loop: CSVAFAGEKLFF. CDR3 sequence (DNA): TGCAGCGTTGCATTTGCGGGTGAAAAACTGTTTTTT. Complete variable domain (other parts from reference TRBV29-1 and TRBJ1-4): SAVISQKPSRDICQRGTSLTIQCQVDSQVTMMFWYRQQPGQSLTLIATANQGSEATYESGFVIDKFPISRPNLTFSTLTVSNMSPEDSSIYLCSVAFAGEKLFFGSGTQLSVL.

V is TRBV7-9 and J is TRBJ2-1, with D perhaps matching TRBD1 (7 bases). Germline-derived CDR1 and CDR2 are SEHNR and FQNEAQ (reference sequence). CDR3 length equals 15 residues. Trimming cost V 1 base and J 7 bases, with 14 bases left between them. CDR3 sequence: CASSLDGGGLNEQFF. DNA of the CDR3: TGTGCCAGCAGCTTAGATGGAGGGGGCCTTAATGAGCAGTTCTTC.

The gene calls are TRBV28 and TRBJ2-3; TRBD2 matches at 15 bases. The CDR3 has 19 amino acids. Trimming at V came to 8 bases and at J to 2 bases, leaving 14 bases not matched to a gene. Per germline, CDR1 MDHEN and CDR2 SYDVKM. CDR3 loop: CASGLVGGLAGGLTDTQYF. CDR3 nucleotide sequence: TGTGCCAGCGGCTTAGTTGGGGGACTAGCGGGAGGCCTCACAGATACGCAGTATTTT. Filled out from reference TRBV28 and TRBJ2-3, the complete variable domain reads DVKVTQSSRYLVKRTGEKVFLECVQDMDHENMFWYRQDPGLGLRLIYFSYDVKMKEKGDIPEGYSVSREKKERFSLILESASTNQTSMYLCASGLVGGLAGGLTDTQYFGPGTRLTVL.

The CDR3 region is CASSPTGTGGDTQYF. In nucleotides, the CDR3 is TGTGCCAGCAGCCCAACCGGGACAGGGGGAGATACGCAGTATTTT. V gene TRBV7-3 combines with J gene TRBJ2-3; 11 bases agree with TRBD1. After removal of 5 bases from V and 5 bases from J, the junction contained 6 bases not matched to a gene. CDR1 is SGHTA, CDR2 FQGTGA, per germline. This CDR3 has 15 amino acids.

The chain couples TRBV7-8 to TRBJ2-7; TRBD2 agrees at 7 bases. The CDR3 has 13 residues. V shed 7 bases and J 2 bases; nucleotides not matched to a gene: 5. CDR1 is SGHVS and CDR2 is FQNEAQ in the germline V gene. The chain's CDR3 is CASTPAGTYEQYF. The DNA of the CDR3 is TGTGCCAGCACCCCAGCGGGGACCTACGAGCAGTACTTC.

The chain has TRBV4-1 and TRBJ2-7, with D hard to call. Germline V gene data show CDR1 as MGHRA and CDR2 as YSYEKL. V gave up 0 bases and J gave up 6 bases, with 12 bases separating them. The CDR3 consists of 14 residues. CDR3 in DNA: TGCGCCAGCAGCCAAGATTACGAGTTCTCCGAGCAGTACTTC. Its protein is CASSQDYEFSEQYF.

This sequence joins TRBV2 and TRBJ2-3; weak D call: TRBD2 (6 bases). CDR3 length equals 13 residues. The V and J ends lost 2 bases and 6 bases respectively, with 9 bases between them. Germline V lookup: CDR1 SNHLY, CDR2 FYNNEI. CDR3 protein: CASSEWEADTQYF. CDR3 DNA sequence: TGTGCCAGCAGTGAATGGGAGGCGGATACGCAGTATTTT.

The chain has TRBV10-3 and TRBJ2-3; the D call may be TRBD1 or TRBD2 (5 bases each). Germline CDR1 is ENHRY and CDR2 is SYGVKD. Trimming stripped 2 bases from V and 4 bases from J, with 16 bases between. The CDR3 length is 16 residues. The CDR3 sequence: CAISEAGTSGSDTQYF. As DNA, the CDR3 is TGTGCCATCAGTGAGGCCGGGACCAGCGGTTCAGATACGCAGTATTTT.

There are a few counts of this clone. The J gene is TRBJ2-7, the V gene TRBV5-1, with D unclear. CDR1 and CDR2 (germline): SGHRS, YFSETQ. The CDR3 consists of 12 residues. The germline V and J ends were trimmed by 4 bases and 0 bases, with 5 bases remaining between them. CDR3 nucleotides: TGCGCCAGCAGCCTAACCTCCTACGAGCAGTACTTC. This gives the protein CASSLTSYEQYF.

This rearrangement joins TRBV27 to TRBJ2-7, with D perhaps matching TRBD2 (6 bases). Trimming took 6 bases from V and 6 from J, leaving 12 bases between them. Germline assignment: CDR1 MNHEY and CDR2 SMNVEV (reference sequence). The CDR3 length is 12 residues. The CDR3 protein is CASRPLGGEQYF. The CDR3 bases are TGTGCCAGCAGACCCCTGGGGGGCGAGCAGTACTTC.

The rearrangement links TRBV18 to TRBJ1-2, with 11 bases matching TRBD1. With V trimmed by 3 bases and J by 6 bases, 6 bases remained unmatched. Germline CDR1 and CDR2: KGHSH and LQKENI. This CDR3 comprises 15 residues. This chain's CDR3 is CASSPRTGGGDGYTF. The CDR3 nucleotides read TGTGCCAGCTCACCGCGGACAGGGGGCGGGGATGGCTACACCTTC.

The chain combines TRBV15 with TRBJ2-6; no reliable D call. The V end was cut by 0 bases, the J end by 0 bases, with 6 bases between. Germline-derived CDR1 and CDR2 are LNHNV and YYDKDF (reference sequence). The CDR3 loop spans 16 amino acids. CDR3 in amino acids: CATSRDLISGANVLTF. The CDR3 coding sequence is TGTGCCACCAGCAGAGATCTTATCTCTGGGGCCAACGTCCTGACTTTC. The entire variable domain, with the rest obtained from reference TRBV15 and TRBJ2-6, is as follows: DAMVIQNPRYQVTQFGKPVTLSCSQTLNHNVMYWYQQKSSQAPKLLFHYYDKDFNNEADTPDNFQSRRPNTSFCFLDIRSPGLGDTAMYLCATSRDLISGANVLTFGAGSRLTVL.

This clone was picked up a small number of times. V and J are TRBV6-6 and TRBJ1-4; maybe TRBD1 (5 bases). V was cut by 2 bases and J by 5 bases, with 9 bases left in between. The CDR3 is made up of 14 amino acids. CDR1 MNHNY and CDR2 SVGAGI come from the germline V gene (reference sequence). CDR3 DNA sequence: TGTGCCAGCAGTTACGGGGGTCAAAATGAAAAACTGTTTTTT. Amino acids: CASSYGGQNEKLFF.

The V call is TRBV5-1, the J call TRBJ2-7, with 9 bases fitting TRBD2. Germline-derived CDR1 and CDR2 are SGHRS and YFSETQ. V lost 1 base to trimming and J lost 4 bases; unmatched junction nucleotides: 9. The CDR3 loop spans 16 amino acids. CDR3: CASSLKGLAAVYEQYF. The CDR3 DNA reads as TGCGCCAGCAGCTTGAAGGGACTAGCAGCCGTATACGAGCAGTACTTC.

Here the CDR3 reads CASSVGAGTTNTDTQYF. As DNA, the CDR3 is TGTGCCAGCAGCGTAGGGGCCGGGACAACGAACACAGATACGCAGTATTTT. The V and J genes are TRBV9 and TRBJ2-3; a weak D match, TRBD1 (6 bases). Germline CDR1 SGDLS, CDR2 YYNGEE. V was trimmed by 0 bases and J by 2 bases, leaving 16 bases between them. This CDR3 has 17 residues.

The V call is TRBV29-1, the J call TRBJ2-7; 8 positions match TRBD1. The V gene end was trimmed by 4 bases and the J gene end by 11 bases; junction bases not matched to a gene: 10. Germline V gene data show CDR1 as SQVTM and CDR2 as ANQGSEA. There are 12 residues in the CDR3. The CDR3 loop is CSVVDDRGSEYF. The CDR3 coding sequence is TGCAGCGTTGTCGACGACAGGGGCTCGGAGTACTTC.

The genes are TRBV20-1 and TRBJ2-1; a weak D match, TRBD2 (5 bases). The ends were cut back, 2 bases at V and 9 bases at J, with 8 bases in the middle. The CDR3 spans 11 residues. CDR1 and CDR2 (germline): DFQATT, SNEGSKA (reference sequence). The DNA of the CDR3 is TGCAGTGCTAGATTAGCGAGTGAGCAGTTCTTC. Translated: CSARLASEQFF.

CDR3 nucleotide sequence: TGTGCCAGCAGTGTACAGATAAATCAGCCCCAGCATTTT. Its protein is CASSVQINQPQHF. The chain carries TRBV6-1 and TRBJ1-5; no clear D. Germline-derived CDR1 and CDR2 are MNHNS and SASEGT. This CDR3 has 13 residues. V was cut by 4 bases and J by 4 bases, with 8 bases left in between.

The chain uses TRBV11-2 and TRBJ2-5, with TRBD1 identical over 7 bases. Germline values: CDR1 SGHAT, CDR2 FQNNGV. This CDR3 region has 15 residues. V shed 1 base, J shed 5 bases, and the junction held 7 bases outside the gene matches. DNA for the CDR3: TGTGCCAGCAGCTTAGTGAGGGGGCGCGGGGAGACCCAGTACTTC. It codes for CASSLVRGRGETQYF.

The chain employs TRBV18 and TRBJ1-2; D possibly corresponds to TRBD1 (6 bases). From germline, CDR1 is KGHSH and CDR2 LQKENI. The CDR3 covers 13 residues. V lost 2 bases and J 6 bases, leaving 10 bases between the germline ends. Here the CDR3 reads CASSPVAGDGYTF. Written as DNA, the CDR3 is TGTGCCAGCTCACCAGTGGCAGGGGATGGCTACACCTTC. The full variable domain, rest sourced from reference TRBV18 and TRBJ1-2, is NAGVMQNPRHLVRRRGQEARLRCSPMKGHSHVYWYRQLPEEGLKFMVYLQKENIIDESGMPKERFSAEFPKEGPSILRIQQVVRGDSAAYFCASSPVAGDGYTFGSGTRLTVV.

The CDR3 DNA reads TGTGCCAGCAGCCAAGACGTACTGGGAATCTTTCATAGCAATCAGCCCCAGCATTTT. Protein: CASSQDVLGIFHSNQPQHF. J is TRBJ1-5 and V is TRBV4-2, with D uncertain. CDR1 and CDR2 from the germline V gene are LGHNA and YNFKEQ. The CDR3 has 19 amino acids. Trimming took off 0 bases at V and 0 bases at J, with 18 bases between the two ends.

Only one count was recorded for this clone. The chain carries TRBV10-3 and TRBJ2-1; unclear D gene. The CDR3 covers 13 residues. Looked up from germline, CDR1 is ENHRY and CDR2 is SYGVKD. V lost 0 bases and J 4 bases, leaving 4 bases between the germline ends. The CDR3 protein is CAISESGYNEQFF. CDR3 bases: TGTGCCATCAGTGAGTCGGGGTACAATGAGCAGTTCTTC.

Remarks on this clone: At one of its ends the junction is not consistent with the germline gene, which may arise from a read error. This chain joins TRBV7-7 and TRBJ2-3; D is possibly TRBD2 (6 bases). The CDR3 has 14 residues. Germline V CDR1 and CDR2: SSHAT, FNYEAQ (reference sequence). In nucleotides, the CDR3 is TGTGCTAGCAGCCAATGGGGGGATGCAGATACGCAGTATTTT. As protein: CASSQWGDADTQYF.